The next 22 T cell receptor beta chains were all read from a single sample in a study of CD8 T cells in ankylosing spondylitis. No antigens are known for them. Findings and caveats of the study: Characteristic, it appeared, of ankylosing spondylitis blood was a TCR beta motif of about eight highly homologous variants.

TCRdb passed the 5' RACE reads through MiXCR, listing each CDR3 protein once. The profile shows some 840,000 distinct CDR3 sequences, around 11% of them singletons. Sequenced material: blood, either unsorted or a sorted T cell fraction (not recorded which). The receptor source for this set is a male donor with ankylosing spondylitis.

This clonotype showed up just a few times. The rearrangement links TRBV28 to TRBJ1-6; D is ambiguous. The CDR3 extends over 18 amino acids. The V gene's germline CDR1 is MDHEN and CDR2 SYDVKM. V was cut by 3 bases and J by 0 bases, with 15 bases left in between. CDR3 bases: TGTGCCAGCAGTTTGGGGAAAGGAGGCAGCTCCTATAATTCACCCCTCCACTTT. Translated: CASSLGKGGSSYNSPLHF.

This clonotype was found many times. V usage is TRBV6-5 and J usage is TRBJ2-1; 7 bases map to TRBD2. The germline CDR1 and CDR2 sequences are MNHEY and SVGAGI. J lost 15 bases, V lost 3 bases, and 8 bases had no gene match. CDR3 size: 12 residues. The CDR3 spells CASSYMRERLFF. Here the CDR3 DNA reads TGTGCCAGCAGTTATATGCGGGAGAGGCTGTTCTTC.

This clonotype was detected a few times. The chain joins TRBV4-2 to TRBJ2-7, with 10 bases matching TRBD2. From germline, CDR1 is LGHNA and CDR2 YNFKEQ. J was trimmed by 2 bases and V by 4 bases; bases with no gene match: 11. CDR3 length: 17 amino acids. The CDR3 sequence is CASSPWTSGSYTYEQYF. In nucleotides, the CDR3 is TGTGCCAGCAGCCCCTGGACTAGCGGCTCTTATACCTACGAGCAGTACTTC.

The chain combines TRBV11-3 with TRBJ2-1, with D hard to call. V was clipped by 0 bases and J by 4 bases, with 10 bases between them. The CDR3 is made up of 15 amino acids. Germline CDR1 SGHNT, CDR2 YENEEA. CDR3 protein: CASSLEGRTYNEQFF. The CDR3 bases are TGTGCCAGCAGCTTAGAGGGCAGAACGTACAATGAGCAGTTCTTC.

V and J are TRBV5-5 and TRBJ2-7; D is tentatively TRBD1 or TRBD2 (5 bases each). Trimming shortened V by 2 bases and J by 3 bases, and 9 bases separated the two germline ends. There are 13 residues in the CDR3. Germline CDR1 reads SGHKS; CDR2 reads YYEKEE (reference sequence). CDR3 amino acids: CASSFERGYEQYF. The CDR3 nucleotides read TGTGCCAGCAGCTTCGAGAGGGGCTACGAGCAGTACTTC.

The chain carries TRBV9 and TRBJ2-2, with TRBD2 identical over 7 bases. With V trimmed by 4 bases and J by 5 bases, 8 bases remained unmatched. Germline CDR1 reads SGDLS; CDR2 reads YYNGEE. The CDR3 runs 15 residues. CDR3 sequence: CASSTEAGWTGELFF. The DNA of the CDR3 is TGTGCCAGCAGCACAGAAGCGGGGTGGACCGGGGAGCTGTTTTTT.

This clonotype occurred many times. The J gene is TRBJ1-4, the V gene TRBV20-1; no firm D call. The CDR3 consists of 13 residues. The germline V gene has CDR1 DFQATT and CDR2 SNEGSKA (reference sequence). V lost 6 bases to trimming and J lost 8 bases, with 16 bases between them. The CDR3 DNA reads TGCAGTGCCCTGGACGGGAAAGGAGAAAAACTGTTTTTT. Translated, it gives CSALDGKGEKLFF.

The rearrangement joins TRBV20-1 to TRBJ1-4; D gene unclear. CDR1 and CDR2 (germline): DFQATT, SNEGSKA (reference sequence). V lost 4 bases to trimming and J lost 8 bases, with 11 bases between them. The CDR3 consists of 12 residues. The CDR3 nucleotides are TGCAGTGCTACCAGAGCCAAGGAAAAACTGTTTTTT. This codes for CSATRAKEKLFF.

This chain uses TRBV6-2 or TRBV6-3 with TRBJ1-1; 8 nucleotides align to TRBD1. Unmatched junction bases numbered 10, after V lost 10 bases and J lost 0 bases. CDR1 and CDR2 from the germline V gene are MNHEY and SVGEGT. The CDR3 contains 15 residues. DNA for the CDR3: TGTGCCACCAGACGGACAGGGACCATGAACACTGAAGCTTTCTTT. It specifies CATRRTGTMNTEAFF.

This clonotype was seen ten or more times. CDR3 DNA: TGCGCCAGCAGCTTGGGAGGAGGGTCGGGCACTGAAGCTTTCTTT. This sequence encodes CASSLGGGSGTEAFF. V is TRBV5-1 and J is TRBJ1-1; D is uncertain. This CDR3 has 15 amino acids. Germline V gene sequence: CDR1 SGHRS, CDR2 YFSETQ. V was cut by 0 bases and J by 4 bases, with 13 bases left in between.

This clonotype appeared many times. The gene calls are TRBV6-5 and TRBJ2-1; D call uncertain. The CDR3 is 16 residues long. Germline loops: CDR1 MNHEY, CDR2 SVGAGI. Trimming removed 2 bases from V and 3 bases from J, with 14 bases in between. The CDR3 DNA is TGTGCCAGCAGTTACCCGAGTTTTATGTTCTACAATGAGCAGTTCTTC. Translated, it gives CASSYPSFMFYNEQFF.

The rearrangement uses TRBV7-2 and TRBJ1-1; no reliable D call. This CDR3 is built from 15 residues. In germline, CDR1 is SGHTA, CDR2 FQGNSA. V lost 3 bases and J 1 base, leaving 12 bases between the germline ends. For the CDR3, the DNA is TGTGCCAGCAGCTTTTATGTGTGGTCGAACACTGAAGCTTTCTTT. The encoded protein is CASSFYVWSNTEAFF.

This clonotype was found a few times. The chain carries TRBV4-2 and TRBJ2-7, with 7 bases lining up with TRBD2. CDR3 size: 15 residues. V shed 0 bases and J 6 bases; nucleotides not matched to a gene: 8. CDR1 is LGHNA, CDR2 YNFKEQ, per germline. CDR3 nucleotide sequence: TGTGCCAGCAGCCAAGATGTAGGGAGGGGCCTCGAGCAGTACTTC. It codes for CASSQDVGRGLEQYF.

This rearrangement joins TRBV29-1 to TRBJ1-2; D uncertain. V lost 7 bases and J lost 2, with 11 bases in between. CDR1 is SQVTM, CDR2 ANQGSEA, per germline. The CDR3 sequence is 12 residues long. The CDR3 spells CSALRINYGYTF. The CDR3, as DNA: TGCAGCGCCCTCAGGATAAACTATGGCTACACCTTC. The variable domain in full, completed from reference TRBV29-1 and TRBJ1-2, reads SAVISQKPSRDICQRGTSLTIQCQVDSQVTMMFWYRQQPGQSLTLIATANQGSEATYESGFVIDKFPISRPNLTFSTLTVSNMSPEDSSIYLCSALRINYGYTFGSGTRLTVV.

This clonotype turned up a few times. The CDR3 DNA reads as TGCGCCAGCAGCTTGTGGGGGGTCGGGCAGCCCCAGCATTTT. It codes for CASSLWGVGQPQHF. The chain employs TRBV5-1 and TRBJ1-5; D might be TRBD1 (5 bases). V was shortened by 1 base and J by 7 bases, with 12 bases between the two germline ends. From germline, CDR1 is SGHRS and CDR2 YFSETQ. The CDR3 has 14 amino acids.

The table lists this clonotype with a few counts. V and J are TRBV12-3 or TRBV12-4 and TRBJ2-3, with a tentative D call TRBD1 (6 bases). The CDR3 loop spans 13 amino acids. Trimming stripped 6 bases from V and 11 bases from J, with 18 bases between. For the CDR3, the DNA is TGTGCCAGCAGCTCGCCCGGACAGAACAGGCAGTATTTT. It encodes CASSSPGQNRQYF.

This clonotype was seen a handful of times. The J gene is TRBJ2-7, the V gene TRBV20-1, with unresolved D. CDR3 size: 11 residues. The ends were cut back, 5 bases at V and 3 bases at J, with 8 bases in the middle. Germline assignment: CDR1 DFQATT and CDR2 SNEGSKA (reference sequence). The CDR3 coding sequence is TGCAGTGCTCCGATGGGCTACGAGCAGTACTTC. It codes for CSAPMGYEQYF.

This chain connects TRBV7-6 to TRBJ2-3; 14 positions agree with TRBD2. J gave up 5 bases and V 1 base, and 5 bases lay outside the gene matches. Germline CDR1 and CDR2: SGHVS and FNYEAQ. The CDR3 loop spans 17 amino acids. CDR3 protein: CASSLEGTSGSLDTQYF. The CDR3 region has the DNA TGTGCCAGCAGCTTAGAGGGGACTAGCGGGAGTCTAGATACGCAGTATTTT.

The chain carries TRBV4-3 and TRBJ1-2; TRBD1 matches 9 bases. CDR3 length equals 15 residues. The germline V gene encodes CDR1 LGHNA and CDR2 YSLEER. The junction had 7 bases not matched to a gene; V was cut back by 5 bases and J by 3 bases. The CDR3 nucleotides are TGCGCCAGCAGCGGAAGGACAGGGGACGACTATGGCTACACCTTC. It is translated as CASSGRTGDDYGYTF.

This clonotype was observed a handful of times. The gene calls are TRBV20-1 and TRBJ1-6, with D uncertain. This CDR3 has 15 amino acids. The germline V and J ends were trimmed by 3 bases and 2 bases, with 11 bases remaining between them. Per the germline V gene, CDR1 is DFQATT and CDR2 is SNEGSKA (reference sequence). The CDR3: CSAREAWAYNSPLHF. The CDR3 DNA follows: TGCAGTGCTAGGGAGGCTTGGGCCTATAATTCACCCCTCCACTTT.

This clonotype was found many times. The chain is built from TRBV20-1 and TRBJ2-7, with 7 bases identical to TRBD2. The CDR3 extends over 18 amino acids. CDR1 is DFQATT, CDR2 SNEGSKA, per germline (reference sequence). The V and J ends lost 1 base and 3 bases, in that order; junction bases with no gene match: 18. This chain's CDR3 is CSARVYVGRAPLHYEQYF. The CDR3 region has the DNA TGCAGTGCTAGAGTTTACGTTGGGAGGGCTCCCCTCCACTACGAGCAGTACTTC.

In this sample, this clonotype turned up many times. The chain has TRBV7-2 and TRBJ1-2; D uncertain. The ends were cut back, 0 bases at V and 4 bases at J, with 12 bases in the middle. There are 15 residues in the CDR3. Germline CDR1 is SGHTA and CDR2 is FQGNSA. CDR3 DNA: TGTGCCAGCAGCTTAGCGATAAGGGATCCCTATGGCTACACCTTC. Amino acid sequence: CASSLAIRDPYGYTF.